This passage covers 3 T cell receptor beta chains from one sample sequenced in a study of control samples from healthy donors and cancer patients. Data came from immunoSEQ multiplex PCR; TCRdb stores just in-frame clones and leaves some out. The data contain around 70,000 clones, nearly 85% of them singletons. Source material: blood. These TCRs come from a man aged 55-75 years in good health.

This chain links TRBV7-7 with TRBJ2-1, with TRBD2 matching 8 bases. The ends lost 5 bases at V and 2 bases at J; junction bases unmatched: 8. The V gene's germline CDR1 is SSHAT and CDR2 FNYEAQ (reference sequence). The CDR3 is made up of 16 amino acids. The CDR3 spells CASSAYSGRPYNEQFF. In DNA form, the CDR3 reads TGTGCCAGCAGCGCATACAGCGGGAGACCCTACAATGAGCAGTTCTTC.

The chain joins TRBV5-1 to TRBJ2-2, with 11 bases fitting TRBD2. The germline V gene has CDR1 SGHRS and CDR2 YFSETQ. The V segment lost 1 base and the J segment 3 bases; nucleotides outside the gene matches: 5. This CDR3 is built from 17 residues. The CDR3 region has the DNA TGCGCCAGCAGCTTGTTTAGCGGGAGGGGCGACACCGGGGAGCTGTTTTTT. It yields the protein CASSLFSGRGDTGELFF. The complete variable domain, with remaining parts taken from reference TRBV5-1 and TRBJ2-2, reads KAGVTQTPRYLIKTRGQQVTLSCSPISGHRSVSWYQQTPGQGLQFLFEYFSETQRNKGNFPGRFSGRQFSNSRSEMNVSTLELGDSALYLCASSLFSGRGDTGELFFGEGSRLTVL.

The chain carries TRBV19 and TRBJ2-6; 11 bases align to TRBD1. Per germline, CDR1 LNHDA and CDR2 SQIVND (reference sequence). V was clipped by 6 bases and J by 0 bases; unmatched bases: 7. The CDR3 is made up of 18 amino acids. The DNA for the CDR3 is TGTGCCAGTAGCCACGCCGGGACAGGGGGCTCTGGGGCCAACGTCCTGACTTTC. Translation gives CASSHAGTGGSGANVLTF.